Sequencing of this T cell receptor beta chain was carried out in a study of blood T cell repertoires in COVID-19. Overall study context: Samples of COVID-19 (acute and convalescent) were obtained from the United States, Italy and Spain. The analysed material was cDNA or gDNA that came from T cells, B-cell-depleted T cells, or PBMCs.

Trimming shortened V by 1 base and J by 1 base, and 5 bases separated the two germline ends. This CDR3 contains 14 residues. CDR1 and CDR2 from the germline V gene are PRHDT and FYEKMQ (reference sequence). The participants were between about 18 and 90 years old and came from about two dozen US areas. Clinical history as reported by participants underpinned cohort assignment. TCRdb's copy holds only in-frame clones and misses some; the assay was immunoSEQ multiplex PCR. The sample has 400,000 to 550,000 clones, about 85% seen once. The specimen was PBMCs or T cells enriched from blood (not recorded which). The receptor was derived from a young woman with acute COVID-19. The chain combines TRBV13 with TRBJ2-1, with D unclear. The CDR3 loop reads CASSLDGSYNEQFF. The CDR3 bases are TGTGCCAGCAGCTTAGACGGTTCCTACAATGAGCAGTTCTTC.